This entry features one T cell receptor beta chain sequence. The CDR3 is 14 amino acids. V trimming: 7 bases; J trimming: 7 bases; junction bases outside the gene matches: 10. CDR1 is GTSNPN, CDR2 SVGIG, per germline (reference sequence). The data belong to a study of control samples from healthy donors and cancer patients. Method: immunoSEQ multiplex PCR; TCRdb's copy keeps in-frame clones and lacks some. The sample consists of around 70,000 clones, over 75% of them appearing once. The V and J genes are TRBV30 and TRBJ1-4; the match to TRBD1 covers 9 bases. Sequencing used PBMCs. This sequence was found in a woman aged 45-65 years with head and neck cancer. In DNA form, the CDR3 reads TGTGCCTCCGGACAGGGGCTTGTTGGTGAAAAACTGTTTTTT. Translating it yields CASGQGLVGEKLFF.